One sample yielded the 21 T cell receptor beta chains listed below, sequenced in a study of blood T cells in healthy people across ages. Then a second PCR, running about 6 to 12 cycles, was carried out with a sample-barcoded 5' primer and a J-beta primer mix. A single record per CDR3 protein comes from TCRdb applying MiXCR to the 5' RACE reads. The table shows about 640,000 distinct CDR3 sequences, with 58% occurring only once. Sequencing was carried out using blood. These receptors were taken from a man aged 55-75 years in good health.

The J gene is TRBJ2-3, the V gene TRBV20-1; no firm D call. V was cut by 0 bases and J by 7 bases, with 20 bases left in between. From germline, CDR1 is DFQATT and CDR2 SNEGSKA (reference sequence). The CDR3 covers 16 residues. The CDR3 here is CSARDPWAALSYTQYF. CDR3 sequence (DNA): TGCAGTGCTAGAGACCCCTGGGCGGCGTTGAGTTATACGCAGTATTTT.

Remarks on this clonotype: Germline and junction disagree at one end, which may indicate a read error. The chain employs TRBV25-1 and TRBJ2-7; TRBD1 matches at 7 bases. CDR1 and CDR2 (germline): MGHDK, SYGVNS. The CDR3 is 14 amino acids. CDR3 region: CASSRQTGSCEQYF. DNA of the CDR3: TGTGCCAGCAGCCGACAGACAGGGTCCTGCGAGCAGTACTTC.

The V and J genes are TRBV20-1 and TRBJ2-7, with 9 bases identical to TRBD2. The CDR3 spans 16 residues. Trimming at V came to 1 base and at J to 0 bases, leaving 7 bases not matched to a gene. Looked up from germline, CDR1 is DFQATT and CDR2 is SNEGSKA (reference sequence). The CDR3 sequence is CSARARLAVSSYEQYF. The CDR3 region has the DNA TGCAGTGCTAGAGCCCGACTAGCGGTAAGCTCCTACGAGCAGTACTTC.

V and J are TRBV5-1 and TRBJ2-1; D is perhaps TRBD1 or TRBD2 (6 bases each). The CDR3 runs to 13 residues. Trimming stripped 7 bases from V and 10 bases from J, with 18 bases between. Germline V lookup: CDR1 SGHRS, CDR2 YFSETQ. CDR3 loop: CASGALGGREQFF. The DNA of the CDR3 is TGCGCCAGCGGGGCTCTAGGGGGGCGAGAGCAGTTCTTC.

CDR3 DNA: TGCAGTGCTAGGGCGGGGGCGAGTGATTCACCCCTCCACTTT. It translates to CSARAGASDSPLHF. V is TRBV20-1 and J is TRBJ1-6; D is possibly TRBD1 (6 bases). Germline values: CDR1 DFQATT, CDR2 SNEGSKA (reference sequence). The germline V and J ends were trimmed by 3 bases and 8 bases, with 14 bases remaining between them. The CDR3 is 14 residues long.

The sample holds one count of this clonotype. The chain employs TRBV5-6 and TRBJ2-5; TRBD1 matches 7 bases. The J call may be mistaken, given a closer DNA end match to TRBJ2-7. This CDR3 has 13 residues. Germline V gives CDR1 SGHDT, CDR2 YYEEEE. In DNA form, the CDR3 reads TGTGCCAGCAGCTCAGACAGGGACCACGAGCAGTACTTC. It codes for CASSSDRDHEQYF.

The V gene is TRBV29-1, the J gene TRBJ1-2, with 8 positions matching TRBD1. The J segment lost 6 bases and the V segment lost 1 base, leaving 10 bases of the junction unmatched. The CDR3 covers 15 residues. Germline CDR1 reads SQVTM; CDR2 reads ANQGSEA. CDR3 in amino acids: CSVEASAGGVDGYTF. The CDR3 DNA is TGCAGCGTTGAAGCTTCTGCAGGGGGCGTAGATGGCTACACCTTC.

The chain combines TRBV7-2 with TRBJ2-4; D is uncertain. The J call may be faulty, since TRBJ2-7 better matches the DNA end. This CDR3 contains 13 residues. From germline, CDR1 is SGHTA and CDR2 FQGNSA. The CDR3 here is CASTLFSSYEQYF. The CDR3 DNA follows: TGTGCCAGCACCCTTTTTAGCTCCTACGAGCAGTACTTC.

This clonotype was seen a handful of times. CDR3 sequence (DNA): TGTGCCAGCAGCCCAAACGGACTAGCGGCCAGGGTCGGGGAGCTGTTTTTT. As protein: CASSPNGLAARVGELFF. V gene TRBV7-2 combines with J gene TRBJ2-2; 10 bases are a match to TRBD2. This CDR3 comprises 17 residues. Germline-derived CDR1 and CDR2 are SGHTA and FQGNSA. J gave up 7 bases and V 5 bases, and 13 bases lay outside the gene matches.

The genes are TRBV28 and TRBJ2-5; D remains ambiguous. The V end was cut by 3 bases, the J end by 6 bases, with 11 bases between. This CDR3 contains 13 residues. From germline, CDR1 is MDHEN and CDR2 SYDVKM. For the CDR3, the DNA is TGTGCCAGCAGTTTTGGGCCAATACAGACCCAGTACTTC. As protein: CASSFGPIQTQYF.

The CDR3 DNA sequence: TGTGCCAGCAGCACAACAGGGGGGGGTAATGGAGAGACCCAGTACTTC. Translated, it gives CASSTTGGGNGETQYF. The V call is TRBV6-5, the J call TRBJ2-5; possible D gene TRBD1, 8 bases. The CDR3 length is 16 residues. Trimming cost V 6 bases and J 4 bases, with 21 bases left between them. Germline V gene data show CDR1 as MNHEY and CDR2 as SVGAGI.

The genes are TRBV5-1 and TRBJ2-7; perhaps D is TRBD1 or TRBD2 (5 bases each). TRBJ2-5 explains the end of the DNA better; the J call may be wrong. The length of the CDR3 is 15 residues. Germline V gene lookup returns CDR1 SGHRS and CDR2 YFSETQ. CDR3 nucleotide sequence: TGCGCCAGCAGCTTGGCCCAGGGAGCAACGAAGACCCAGTACTTC. This translates into CASSLAQGATKTQYF.

V is TRBV3-1 and J is TRBJ2-5; D is unclear. The V and J ends lost 4 bases and 5 bases respectively, with 11 bases between them. The CDR3 is made up of 13 amino acids. CDR1 is LGHDT and CDR2 is YNNKEL in the germline V gene (reference sequence). In DNA, the CDR3 is TGTGCCAGCAGCCGGGTCTCCTGGGAGACCCAGTACTTC. It translates to CASSRVSWETQYF.

This chain links TRBV6-6 with TRBJ1-1, with D perhaps TRBD1 (5 bases). The germline gives CDR1 MNHNY, CDR2 SVGAGI (reference sequence). Trimming removed 2 bases at V and 4 bases at J, with 14 bases between. This CDR3 has 15 amino acids. CDR3 sequence (DNA): TGTGCCAGCAGTTACGGGACGCCCAGTGGCACTGAAGCTTTCTTT. This encodes CASSYGTPSGTEAFF.

This clonotype was observed a few times. This may come from a read error, since a much larger clone is one base off. The rearrangement links TRBV27 to TRBJ1-2, with 9 bases that match TRBD1. CDR3 size: 13 residues. V gave up 3 bases and J gave up 7 bases; unmatched junction bases: 3. Looked up from germline, CDR1 is MNHEY and CDR2 is SMNVEV (reference sequence). CDR3 in amino acids: CASSFGTGFGYTF. The CDR3 region has the DNA TGTGCCAGCAGTTTCGGGACAGGGTTTGGCTACACCTTC.

This clonotype was detected many times. The chain uses TRBV6-5 and TRBJ2-3, with D hard to call. The end of the DNA aligns better with TRBJ2-5, so the J call may be wrong. Germline CDR1 reads MNHEY; CDR2 reads SVGAGI. This CDR3 spans 11 amino acids. The CDR3 coding sequence is TGTGCCAGCAGCCTCCAGGACACCCAGTACTTC. Translated: CASSLQDTQYF.

This chain connects TRBV9 to TRBJ1-4; D gene ambiguous. V dropped 3 bases and J dropped 4 bases, with 4 bases sitting between them. This CDR3 comprises 12 residues. Germline V CDR1 and CDR2: SGDLS, YYNGEE. The CDR3 nucleotides are TGTGCCAGCAGCGCCTTTAATGAAAAACTGTTTTTT. It encodes CASSAFNEKLFF.

The V gene is TRBV6-1, the J gene TRBJ2-5; TRBD1 matches at 9 bases. Looked up from germline, CDR1 is MNHNS and CDR2 is SASEGT. J gave up 11 bases and V 7 bases, and 11 bases lay outside the gene matches. This CDR3 region has 13 residues. The CDR3 region has the DNA TGTGCCAGCATGCCGGGACAGGGTTTCAAGCAGTACTTC. It yields the protein CASMPGQGFKQYF.

This clonotype was observed a single time. The V call is TRBV18, the J call TRBJ2-7, with 10 positions matching TRBD2. CDR1 is KGHSH and CDR2 is LQKENI in the germline V gene. This CDR3 spans 14 amino acids. Trimming at V came to 3 bases and at J to 5 bases, leaving 4 bases not matched to a gene. The chain's CDR3 is CASSPGLANDEQYF. Written as DNA, the CDR3 is TGTGCCAGCTCACCGGGACTAGCGAATGACGAGCAGTACTTC.

In its sample, this clonotype was seen a few times. This chain uses TRBV14 with TRBJ2-6; no clear D gene. CDR3 size: 15 residues. The germline V and J ends were trimmed by 3 bases and 3 bases, with 9 bases remaining between them. CDR1 and CDR2 from the germline V gene are SGHDN and FVKESK. The CDR3 nucleotides are TGTGCCAGCAGCCAGGGGTGGATTGGGGCCAACGTCCTGACTTTC. It encodes CASSQGWIGANVLTF.

The table lists this clonotype with a few counts. This chain links TRBV29-1 with TRBJ2-1; D perhaps matches TRBD1 (6 bases). The CDR3 spans 13 residues. Germline loops: CDR1 SQVTM, CDR2 ANQGSEA. DNA for the CDR3: TGCGGTCAACAGGGTACCTCCTACAATGAGCAGTTCTTC. Residues: CGQQGTSYNEQFF.